These 26 T cell receptor beta chains share one sample of origin, sequenced in a study of blood T cell repertoires in COVID-19 (dated by TCRdb to the early 2020s). Library preparation used the immunoSEQ multiplex PCR assay. TCRdb's version of the immuneACCESS table is confined to in-frame rearrangements and falls short of the full clone set. An unresolved V gene accounts for under half of the shortfall where checked; the remainder is of unknown origin. For this sample there are under 300,000 clones; roughly 80% appear just once. Jointly, the top ten make up 3.4% of the sample. Sequences were obtained from peripheral blood. The source of these receptors is a woman between 18 and 30 years old with acute or convalescent COVID-19.

The rearrangement uses TRBV3-1 (or the pseudogene TRBV3-2) and TRBJ1-1; D perhaps matches TRBD1 (6 bases). Germline V gene data show CDR1 as LGHDT and CDR2 as YNNKEL (reference sequence). V lost 4 bases and J lost 6, with 15 bases in between. The CDR3 extends over 14 amino acids. The CDR3 region has the DNA TGTGCCAGCAGCCCTATGGACAGAAAGTCTGAAGCTTTCTTT. Its translation: CASSPMDRKSEAFF.

The CDR3 here is CASSEGLLAGMRDTQYF. Written as DNA, the CDR3 is TGTGCCAGCAGTGAAGGACTGCTAGCGGGAATGAGAGATACGCAGTATTTT. This sequence joins TRBV6-1 and TRBJ2-3; 9 nucleotides agree with TRBD2. With 1 base clipped from V and 5 bases from J, the junction kept 10 bases outside the gene matches. The germline CDR1 and CDR2 sequences are MNHNS and SASEGT. This CDR3 has 17 amino acids.

J is TRBJ1-2 and V is TRBV7-9; tentatively, D is TRBD1 (6 bases). The V end lost 2 bases, the J end lost 2 bases, and 6 bases lay between the germline ends. The germline V gene encodes CDR1 SEHNR and CDR2 FQNEAQ (reference sequence). The CDR3 length is 13 residues. CDR3 amino acids: CASSLQGNYGYTF. The CDR3, as DNA: TGTGCCAGCAGCTTACAGGGGAACTATGGCTACACCTTC.

The rearrangement links TRBV7-8 to TRBJ2-7; D may be TRBD1 (5 bases). Trimming took 1 base from V and 0 from J, leaving 7 bases between them. CDR3 length equals 14 residues. CDR1 is SGHVS and CDR2 is FQNEAQ in the germline V gene. CDR3 in DNA: TGTGCCAGCAGCTTAGGCAGGGCCTCCTACGAGCAGTACTTC. Protein: CASSLGRASYEQYF.

This chain links TRBV19 with TRBJ1-6, with D perhaps matching TRBD1 (5 bases). Germline assignment: CDR1 LNHDA and CDR2 SQIVND (reference sequence). CDR3 length: 15 amino acids. Trimming cost V 6 bases and J 7 bases, with 16 bases left between them. Written as DNA, the CDR3 is TGTGCCAGTAGACGATCCGGGACTTCCAATTCACCCCTCCACTTT. Its protein product is CASRRSGTSNSPLHF.

The rearrangement joins TRBV6-1 to TRBJ1-2; D is undetermined. Germline loops: CDR1 MNHNS, CDR2 SASEGT. CDR3 length: 15 amino acids. The V end was cut by 3 bases, the J end by 1 base, with 12 bases between. The CDR3 DNA follows: TGTGCCAGCAGTGATTGGGCAGGACTTAACTATGGCTACACCTTC. This encodes CASSDWAGLNYGYTF.

The chain uses TRBV3-1 (or the pseudogene TRBV3-2) and TRBJ2-4, with D maybe TRBD2 (6 bases). The CDR3 sequence is 16 residues long. Germline V gene sequence: CDR1 LGHDT, CDR2 YNNKEL (reference sequence). The V end lost 4 bases, the J end lost 0 bases, and 13 bases lay between the germline ends. CDR3 region: CASSPGGKGAKNIQYF. The CDR3 DNA follows: TGTGCCAGCAGCCCCGGAGGGAAGGGAGCCAAAAACATTCAGTACTTC.

The CDR3 DNA follows: TGCAGTGCTAGTCGCGGGAGCAGCTCCTACGAGCAGTACTTC. This gives the protein CSASRGSSSYEQYF. This chain uses TRBV20-1 with TRBJ2-7; TRBD2 matches 7 bases. Germline loops: CDR1 DFQATT, CDR2 SNEGSKA (reference sequence). Trimming at V came to 3 bases and at J to 0 bases, leaving 5 bases not matched to a gene. The length of the CDR3 is 14 residues.

The chain carries TRBV19 and TRBJ1-2; D is undetermined. The germline V and J ends were trimmed by 3 bases and 6 bases, with 26 bases remaining between them. CDR3 size: 18 residues. The germline CDR1 and CDR2 sequences are LNHDA and SQIVND (reference sequence). The CDR3 nucleotides read TGTGCCAGTAGTATGATGTACAAAGGACTTAACGAACGGCATGGCTACACCTTC. Its translation: CASSMMYKGLNERHGYTF.

This chain connects TRBV12-3 or TRBV12-4 to TRBJ2-5; perhaps TRBD2 as D (5 bases). This CDR3 region has 13 residues. Trimming took 4 bases from V and 2 from J, leaving 8 bases between them. DNA for the CDR3: TGTGCCAGCAGTTCCGGACTTCAAGAGACCCAGTACTTC. The encoded protein is CASSSGLQETQYF.

This chain uses TRBV12-3 or TRBV12-4 with TRBJ1-1; perhaps TRBD1 as D (5 bases). This CDR3 has 13 amino acids. The germline V and J ends were trimmed by 5 bases and 1 base, with 8 bases remaining between them. The CDR3 here is CASSRQSNTEAFF. The CDR3 DNA is TGTGCCAGCAGTAGACAGTCGAACACTGAAGCTTTCTTT.

V usage is TRBV5-1 and J usage is TRBJ2-3; 9 nucleotides match TRBD1. The CDR3 has 17 amino acids. V trimming: 4 bases; J trimming: 0 bases; junction bases outside the gene matches: 9. In germline, CDR1 is SGHRS, CDR2 YFSETQ. The CDR3 here is CASSLIHGQGSTDTQYF. DNA for the CDR3: TGCGCCAGCAGCCTAATCCACGGACAGGGGAGCACAGATACGCAGTATTTT. The whole variable domain, filled in from reference TRBV5-1 and TRBJ2-3, reads KAGVTQTPRYLIKTRGQQVTLSCSPISGHRSVSWYQQTPGQGLQFLFEYFSETQRNKGNFPGRFSGRQFSNSRSEMNVSTLELGDSALYLCASSLIHGQGSTDTQYFGPGTRLTVL.

CDR3 in DNA: TGTGCTAGTGCCCTGGGGGGACTACTCTACGAGCAGTACTTC. Translated: CASALGGLLYEQYF. The rearrangement joins TRBV12-5 to TRBJ2-7; 7 bases agree with TRBD2. Germline loops: CDR1 LGHNT, CDR2 FRNRAP. This CDR3 comprises 14 residues. With V trimmed by 7 bases and J by 3 bases, 9 bases remained unmatched.

V is TRBV11-2 and J is TRBJ2-5; weak D call: TRBD1 (5 bases). V was shortened by 3 bases and J by 4 bases, with 12 bases between the two germline ends. Germline V gene lookup returns CDR1 SGHAT and CDR2 FQNNGV. This CDR3 contains 14 residues. The CDR3 loop reads CASSFSGHGETQYF. The CDR3 coding sequence is TGTGCCAGCAGCTTTTCAGGGCACGGAGAGACCCAGTACTTC.

The chain links TRBV12-3 or TRBV12-4 to TRBJ1-1; a possible D gene is TRBD1 (5 bases). V was trimmed by 6 bases and J by 1 base, leaving 9 bases between them. This CDR3 has 13 amino acids. In nucleotides, the CDR3 is TGTGCCAGCAGGGGAACAGGGAACACTGAAGCTTTCTTT. It yields the protein CASRGTGNTEAFF.

The rearrangement links TRBV2 to TRBJ1-6, with D tentatively TRBD1 (5 bases). This CDR3 contains 15 residues. CDR1 SNHLY and CDR2 FYNNEI come from the germline V gene. The ends were cut back, 4 bases at V and 8 bases at J, with 15 bases in the middle. CDR3 nucleotides: TGTGCCAGCAGTGGCGTGCAGGGCCTGTATTCACCCCTCCACTTT. The encoded protein is CASSGVQGLYSPLHF. Together with reference TRBV2 and TRBJ1-6, the CDR3 gives the full variable domain: EPEVTQTPSHQVTQMGQEVILRCVPISNHLYFYWYRQILGQKVEFLVSFYNNEISEKSEIFDDQFSVERPDGSNFTLKIRSTKLEDSAMYFCASSGVQGLYSPLHFGNGTRLTVT.

The chain carries TRBV4-3 and TRBJ2-3; maybe TRBD1 (6 bases). This CDR3 has 16 residues. Trimming cost V 0 bases and J 5 bases, with 15 bases left between them. The germline V gene encodes CDR1 LGHNA and CDR2 YSLEER. The CDR3 sequence: CASSQEGTGLEDTQYF. The CDR3 DNA reads TGCGCCAGCAGCCAAGAAGGAACAGGGTTGGAAGATACGCAGTATTTT.

The chain has TRBV19 and TRBJ2-7; 9 bases align to TRBD1. Per the germline V gene, CDR1 is LNHDA and CDR2 is SQIVND (reference sequence). The V segment lost 6 bases and the J segment 7 bases; nucleotides outside the gene matches: 25. CDR3 size: 19 residues. This CDR3 is CASRYGGTGQRGGAGEQYF. The CDR3 region has the DNA TGTGCCAGTAGATACGGCGGGACAGGGCAACGTGGGGGAGCAGGGGAGCAGTACTTC. The entire variable domain, with the rest obtained from reference TRBV19 and TRBJ2-7, is as follows: DGGITQSPKYLFRKEGQNVTLSCEQNLNHDAMYWYRQDPGQGLRLIYYSQIVNDFQKGDIAEGYSVSREKKESFPLTVTSAQKNPTAFYLCASRYGGTGQRGGAGEQYFGPGTRLTVT.

This chain uses TRBV2 with TRBJ2-1; TRBD2 agrees at 11 bases. Germline trimming cut 2 bases from V and 9 bases from J; bases unmatched to any gene: 15. The CDR3 has 18 residues. Per the germline V gene, CDR1 is SNHLY and CDR2 is FYNNEI. The CDR3 nucleotides read TGTGCCAGCAGTGAATGGGGTGGTAGCGGGAGGGGCTTGGGTGAGCAGTTCTTC. Translating it yields CASSEWGGSGRGLGEQFF.

This chain connects TRBV10-2 to TRBJ2-1, with 10 bases lining up with TRBD1. Germline V gives CDR1 WSHSY, CDR2 SAAADI. The CDR3 runs to 17 residues. With 6 bases clipped from V and 1 base from J, the junction kept 9 bases outside the gene matches. The CDR3 reads CASRDRGAGASYNEQFF. The DNA of the CDR3 is TGCGCCAGCAGGGACAGGGGGGCGGGGGCTTCCTACAATGAGCAGTTCTTC.

The genes are TRBV10-2 and TRBJ2-1, with D tentatively TRBD1 (5 bases). CDR1 and CDR2 (germline): WSHSY, SAAADI. This CDR3 contains 14 residues. V lost 4 bases, J lost 7 bases, and 14 bases lay in between. The CDR3: CASSVGRARNEQFF. In DNA, the CDR3 is TGCGCCAGCAGTGTGGGCAGGGCGAGGAATGAGCAGTTCTTC.

V gene TRBV29-1 combines with J gene TRBJ2-6; D uncertain. The ends were cut back, 7 bases at V and 1 base at J, with 5 bases in the middle. The CDR3 has 12 amino acids. Germline CDR1 and CDR2: SQVTM and ANQGSEA. CDR3 in amino acids: CSALSGANVLTF. The CDR3 DNA reads as TGCAGCGCCTTGTCTGGGGCCAACGTCCTGACTTTC.

This clone has a handful of counts. The chain links TRBV6-5 to TRBJ2-6; a weak D match, TRBD1 (5 bases). The CDR3 covers 14 residues. CDR1 and CDR2 from the germline V gene are MNHEY and SVGAGI. V lost 6 bases to trimming and J lost 0 bases, with 6 bases between them. The CDR3 sequence: CASRDSSGANVLTF. As DNA, the CDR3 is TGTGCCAGCAGAGACAGCTCTGGGGCCAACGTCCTGACTTTC.

For the CDR3, the DNA is TGTGCCTGGAGTAAAGGGGGAAATGAGCAGTTCTTC. It is translated as CAWSKGGNEQFF. The V gene is TRBV30, the J gene TRBJ2-1, with a weak D call TRBD1 (6 bases). The CDR3 is made up of 12 amino acids. Germline CDR1 reads GTSNPN; CDR2 reads SVGIG (reference sequence). V was pared by 2 bases and J by 7 bases, with 9 bases between.

The chain is built from TRBV6-5 and TRBJ1-4; a weak D match, TRBD1 (6 bases). This CDR3 is 16 amino acids long. V shed 0 bases and J shed 8 bases, with 16 bases lying between them. Germline loops: CDR1 MNHEY, CDR2 SVGAGI. The CDR3 reads CASSYSLTGSTEKLFF. As DNA, the CDR3 is TGTGCCAGCAGTTACTCGCTAACAGGGTCCACCGAAAAACTGTTTTTT.

This clone was recorded once. The CDR3 nucleotides are TGTGCCAGCAGTCGACAGACAGGGGCAGGGGCCAACGTCCTGACTTTC. Encoded protein: CASSRQTGAGANVLTF. This chain connects TRBV6-2 or TRBV6-3 to TRBJ2-6; 8 positions match TRBD1. The CDR3 runs 16 residues. V lost 5 bases, J lost 4 bases, and 7 bases stayed unmatched. Germline CDR1 reads MNHEY; CDR2 reads SVGEGT.